These T cell receptor beta chains were read from a single sample in a study of PD-L1 blockade in urothelial cancer. Libraries were prepared by immunoSEQ multiplex PCR; TCRdb keeps only in-frame clonotypes and omits some of them. The table has around 110,000 clones, about 89% seen once. The input for sequencing was PBMCs, taken around atezolizumab (anti-PD-L1) treatment. These receptors all stem from a man between 60 and 75 years old with urothelial cancer. The CDR3 runs from the conserved cysteine through the conserved F or W. The D gene is left open where the match is weak. Where a row states a size, it is once, few, many or the class of an expanded clone; other rows omit it.

clone size: -; J gene: TRBJ1-3; V gene: TRBV7-9; D gene: TRBD1; CDR3 DNA: TGTGCCAGCCCGACAGGGACATCTGGAAACACCATATATTTT; CDR3 protein: CASPTGTSGNTIYF
clone size: -; J gene: TRBJ1-3; V gene: TRBV7-5; D gene: -; CDR3 DNA: TGTGCCAGAAGCTCCCGGGACAGGGTCAACGGGGGGCACACCATATATTTT; CDR3 protein: CARSSRDRVNGGHTIYF
clone size: -; J gene: TRBJ1-5; V gene: TRBV10-2; D gene: -; CDR3 DNA: TGCGCCAGCAGTGATAGATCGGATCCAGGGCAGCCCCAGCATTTT; CDR3 protein: CASSDRSDPGQPQHF
clone size: -; J gene: TRBJ1-2; V gene: TRBV25-1; D gene: TRBD1; CDR3 DNA: TGTGCCAGCAGCCGGGGACAGGGTCGTGGCTACACCTTC; CDR3 protein: CASSRGQGRGYTF
clone size: -; J gene: TRBJ1-3; V gene: TRBV30; D gene: -; CDR3 DNA: TGTGCCTGGAGTTTCCCCTCCCCTGGAAACACCATATATTTT; CDR3 protein: CAWSFPSPGNTIYF
clone size: -; J gene: TRBJ1-2; V gene: TRBV28; D gene: -; CDR3 DNA: TGTGCCAGCAGTTTACGGCCAGGCGTGCTAATTAACTATGGCTACACCTTC; CDR3 protein: CASSLRPGVLINYGYTF
clone size: -; J gene: TRBJ2-3; V gene: TRBV19; D gene: -; CDR3 DNA: TGTGCCAGTAGTGTGGGCGGGCAGGCAGCAGATACGCAGTATTTT; CDR3 protein: CASSVGGQAADTQYF
clone size: -; J gene: TRBJ2-2; V gene: TRBV7-3; D gene: TRBD1; CDR3 DNA: TGTGCCAGCAGCTTAACGGGACAGGGCACCGGGGAGCTGTTTTTT; CDR3 protein: CASSLTGQGTGELFF
clone size: -; J gene: TRBJ1-1; V gene: TRBV29-1; D gene: -; CDR3 DNA: TGCAGCGTTGGAGGGTCCATGAACACTGAAGCTTTCTTT; CDR3 protein: CSVGGSMNTEAFF
clone size: -; J gene: TRBJ2-3; V gene: TRBV5-1; D gene: TRBD1; CDR3 DNA: TGCGCCAGCAGCAAGGACAGGTTATTCACAGATACGCAGTATTTT; CDR3 protein: CASSKDRLFTDTQYF
clone size: once; J gene: TRBJ2-7; V gene: TRBV21-1; D gene: -; CDR3 DNA: TGTGCCAGCTCAAAACCGGGGGGGCCTTACGAGCAGTACTTC; CDR3 protein: CASSKPGGPYEQYF
clone size: once; J gene: TRBJ1-4; V gene: TRBV9; D gene: -; CDR3 DNA: TGTGCCAGCAGCGTAGGCGTCAGGGTTGCAACTAATGAAAAACTGTTTTTT; CDR3 protein: CASSVGVRVATNEKLFF
clone size: -; J gene: TRBJ2-2; V gene: TRBV11-2; D gene: -; CDR3 DNA: TGTGCCAGCAGCTTAGGCAGGGGTGACGGGGAGCTGTTTTTT; CDR3 protein: CASSLGRGDGELFF
clone size: -; J gene: TRBJ1-2; V gene: TRBV29-1; D gene: TRBD1; CDR3 DNA: TGCAGCGTTGAGGTGACAGGGGGAATGGTTGGCTACACCTTC; CDR3 protein: CSVEVTGGMVGYTF
clone size: -; J gene: TRBJ2-1; V gene: TRBV5-4; D gene: TRBD2; CDR3 DNA: TGTGCCAGCACCCGAGGGGGAGCTAGCGGGGCGTACAATGAGCAGTTCTTC; CDR3 protein: CASTRGGASGAYNEQFF
clone size: -; J gene: TRBJ2-1; V gene: TRBV7-3; D gene: TRBD2; CDR3 DNA: TGTGCCAGCAGCTTGGGCGGGGGGGACAATGAGCAGTTCTTC; CDR3 protein: CASSLGGGDNEQFF
clone size: -; J gene: TRBJ1-5; V gene: TRBV28; D gene: TRBD1; CDR3 DNA: TGTGCCAGCACCCCCGGGACAGGGGGGGAGAGGCCCCAGCATTTT; CDR3 protein: CASTPGTGGERPQHF
clone size: -; J gene: TRBJ2-1; V gene: TRBV7-9; D gene: TRBD2; CDR3 DNA: TGTGCCAGCAGCTTAGGCGGCCGGGGGGACTACTACAATGAGCAGTTCTTC; CDR3 protein: CASSLGGRGDYYNEQFF
clone size: -; J gene: TRBJ2-1; V gene: TRBV6-1; D gene: TRBD2; CDR3 DNA: TGTGCCACCAGGCCTGGGCGGGGGGGCCAGTTCTTC; CDR3 protein: CATRPGRGGQFF
clone size: once; J gene: TRBJ2-1; V gene: TRBV5-5; D gene: -; CDR3 DNA: TGTGCCAGCAGTTCGGAGTACAATGAGCAGTTCTTC; CDR3 protein: CASSSEYNEQFF
clone size: -; J gene: TRBJ1-5; V gene: TRBV2; D gene: -; CDR3 DNA: TGTGCCAGCAGTGGACTGGAGAATCAGCCCCAGCATTTT; CDR3 protein: CASSGLENQPQHF
clone size: few; J gene: TRBJ2-3; V gene: TRBV7-9; D gene: TRBD2; CDR3 DNA: TGTGCCAGCAGCTCATTAGCGGGGGGCACAGATACGCAGTATTTT; CDR3 protein: CASSSLAGGTDTQYF
clone size: -; J gene: TRBJ2-5; V gene: TRBV19; D gene: TRBD1; CDR3 DNA: TGTGCCAGTAGTAGAAGTACAGGGGGCTATTTCCAAGAGACCCAGTACTTC; CDR3 protein: CASSRSTGGYFQETQYF
clone size: -; J gene: TRBJ2-4; V gene: TRBV11-3; D gene: -; CDR3 DNA: TGTGCCAGCAGCCCAGACAGAAACATTCAGTACTTC; CDR3 protein: CASSPDRNIQYF
clone size: -; J gene: TRBJ1-5; V gene: TRBV6-1; D gene: -; CDR3 DNA: TGTGCCAGCAGTGGAGAAGGCAATCAGCCCCAGCATTTT; CDR3 protein: CASSGEGNQPQHF
clone size: -; J gene: TRBJ2-7; V gene: TRBV5-6; D gene: TRBD1; CDR3 DNA: TGTGCCAGCAGCGGGAGGACAGGGGGAGTCGAGCAGTACTTC; CDR3 protein: CASSGRTGGVEQYF
clone size: -; J gene: TRBJ2-7; V gene: TRBV5-1; D gene: TRBD1; CDR3 DNA: TGCGCCAGCAGCGCAGGACAGGGGATGAGCTCCTACGAGCAGTACTTC; CDR3 protein: CASSAGQGMSSYEQYF
clone size: -; J gene: TRBJ2-7; V gene: TRBV23-1; D gene: TRBD1; CDR3 DNA: TGCGCCAGCAGTCCCCGAGACAGGGCCTACGAGCAGTACTTC; CDR3 protein: CASSPRDRAYEQYF